These 18 T cell receptor beta chains originate from one sample sequenced in a study of blood T cell repertoires in COVID-19. The repertoire was sequenced with immunoSEQ multiplex PCR; TCRdb's copy has only in-frame clones and lacks some. This sample carries around 190,000 clones, about 80% of them seen once, and the ten largest clones take 8.5% to 10%. Sequenced: peripheral blood. These receptors originate from a woman between 50 and 59 years old with active or convalescent COVID-19.

With respect to this clone: The identical CDR3 is also encoded by other nucleotide sequences in the sample. The J gene is TRBJ1-2, the V gene TRBV18; TRBD1 matches at 7 bases. The ends lost 2 bases at V and 8 bases at J; junction bases unmatched: 8. This CDR3 is built from 14 residues. Germline V lookup: CDR1 KGHSH, CDR2 LQKENI. DNA of the CDR3: TGTGCCAGCTCACCATCGGACAGGACGAAGGGCTACACCTTC. Protein product: CASSPSDRTKGYTF.

The CDR3 coding sequence is TGCGCCAGCAGTTCCGGGACTAGCGGGAACACAGATACGCAGTATTTT. Translating gives CASSSGTSGNTDTQYF. The J gene is TRBJ2-3, the V gene TRBV5-1; 13 nucleotides match TRBD2. The CDR3 covers 16 residues. The germline V gene encodes CDR1 SGHRS and CDR2 YFSETQ. V dropped 5 bases and J dropped 2; count of bases not matched to a gene: 5. The variable domain in full, with the rest retrieved from reference TRBV5-1 and TRBJ2-3, is KAGVTQTPRYLIKTRGQQVTLSCSPISGHRSVSWYQQTPGQGLQFLFEYFSETQRNKGNFPGRFSGRQFSNSRSEMNVSTLELGDSALYLCASSSGTSGNTDTQYFGPGTRLTVL.

This clone was observed at least ten times. This rearrangement joins TRBV7-8 to TRBJ1-6; 8 bases agree with TRBD1. Germline V gene lookup returns CDR1 SGHVS and CDR2 FQNEAQ. The CDR3 covers 15 residues. V lost 4 bases and J lost 6; bases outside the gene matches: 5. The chain's CDR3 is CASSSPGQVNSPLHF. CDR3 in DNA: TGTGCCAGCAGCTCCCCGGGACAGGTTAATTCACCCCTCCACTTT.

The V and J genes are TRBV7-8 and TRBJ2-5; the match to TRBD2 covers 13 bases. Germline CDR1 reads SGHVS; CDR2 reads FQNEAQ. The CDR3 covers 16 residues. V lost 4 bases, J lost 5 bases, and 7 bases stayed unmatched. The CDR3 spells CASSSRTSGSYETQYF. CDR3 bases: TGTGCCAGCAGCTCCCGGACTAGCGGGAGCTACGAGACCCAGTACTTC.

This sequence joins TRBV28 and TRBJ2-7; 9 bases map to TRBD2. The junction had 13 bases not matched to a gene; V was cut back by 7 bases and J by 3 bases. This CDR3 has 16 residues. Germline V gene lookup returns CDR1 MDHEN and CDR2 SYDVKM. The CDR3 DNA reads TGTGCCAGCACGGAGGGACCGACTAGCGGATACTACGAGCAGTACTTC. The encoded protein is CASTEGPTSGYYEQYF.

V is TRBV23-1 and J is TRBJ1-4, with unresolved D. TRBV23-1 is annotated as an ORF whose role is uncertain. V lost 2 bases and J lost 8, with 12 bases in between. The CDR3 runs to 14 residues. The DNA for the CDR3 is TGCGCCAGCAGTCAAAGGGTGAGAGGGGAAAAACTGTTTTTT. Residues: CASSQRVRGEKLFF.

The chain couples TRBV28 to TRBJ1-2; 9 bases line up with TRBD1. V was clipped by 6 bases and J by 3 bases; unmatched bases: 8. Germline loops: CDR1 MDHEN, CDR2 SYDVKM. The CDR3 spans 15 residues. CDR3 protein: CASSAMGQGDYGYTF. The CDR3 DNA is TGTGCCAGCAGCGCAATGGGACAGGGTGACTATGGCTACACCTTC.

The CDR3 reads CASEKRGDNEKLFF. The CDR3 DNA sequence: TGTGCCAGCGAGAAACGGGGGGATAATGAAAAACTGTTTTTT. The chain carries TRBV11-2 and TRBJ1-4, with a weak D call TRBD1 (5 bases). The CDR3 covers 14 residues. The ends were cut back, 8 bases at V and 4 bases at J, with 14 bases in the middle. Germline CDR1 reads SGHAT; CDR2 reads FQNNGV. Full variable domain (missing parts from reference TRBV11-2 and TRBJ1-4): EAGVAQSPRYKIIEKRQSVAFWCNPISGHATLYWYQQILGQGPKLLIQFQNNGVVDDSQLPKDRFSAERLKGVDSTLKIQPAKLEDSAVYLCASEKRGDNEKLFFGSGTQLSVL.

The chain combines TRBV6-2 or TRBV6-3 with TRBJ2-1; 7 bases agree with TRBD1. The CDR3 runs 15 residues. CDR1 is MNHEY and CDR2 is SVGEGT in the germline V gene. Trimming at V came to 6 bases and at J to 0 bases, leaving 5 bases not matched to a gene. This CDR3 is CASSLNRGSYNEQFF. The CDR3 coding sequence is TGTGCCAGCAGCCTCAACAGGGGCTCCTACAATGAGCAGTTCTTC.

The chain joins TRBV4-3 to TRBJ2-5, with 8 nucleotides matching TRBD1. This CDR3 has 15 residues. The V gene end was trimmed by 3 bases and the J gene end by 1 base; junction bases not matched to a gene: 4. Germline lookup yields CDR1 LGHNA and CDR2 YSLEER. In nucleotides, the CDR3 is TGCGCCAGCAGCCAGACAGGGGTTAGCCAAGAGACCCAGTACTTC. It codes for CASSQTGVSQETQYF.

The genes are TRBV9 and TRBJ2-1; 8 bases are shared with TRBD2. Germline V gene data show CDR1 as SGDLS and CDR2 as YYNGEE. Trimming took 7 bases from V and 1 from J; bases not matched to a gene: 4. CDR3 length: 14 residues. The CDR3 DNA reads TGTGCCAGCGATTCGGGAGGGTCCTACAATGAGCAGTTCTTC. Amino acids: CASDSGGSYNEQFF.

This clone was seen just once. This rearrangement joins TRBV10-3 to TRBJ2-3, with D possibly being TRBD2 (5 bases). Germline values: CDR1 ENHRY, CDR2 SYGVKD. V shed 5 bases and J shed 6 bases, with 12 bases lying between them. This CDR3 region has 13 residues. The CDR3 region is CAISPRVADTQYF. The CDR3 coding sequence is TGTGCCATCAGTCCCCGAGTAGCGGATACGCAGTATTTT.

This clone was recorded once. V is TRBV6-6 and J is TRBJ1-2; D may be TRBD1 (5 bases). CDR3 length equals 13 residues. V lost 5 bases and J 8 bases, leaving 15 bases between the germline ends. CDR1 MNHNY and CDR2 SVGAGI come from the germline V gene (reference sequence). For the CDR3, the DNA is TGTGCCAGCAGTGTCGACAGTCGTACCGGCTACACCTTC. Amino acid sequence: CASSVDSRTGYTF.

The chain recombines TRBV6-5 with TRBJ1-2, with TRBD1 matching 7 bases. CDR3 length: 12 residues. The V and J ends lost 7 bases and 6 bases, in that order; junction bases with no gene match: 5. Germline CDR1 and CDR2: MNHEY and SVGAGI. The DNA for the CDR3 is TGTGCCAGCAAAGGGGGCGGGAATGGCTACACCTTC. Translated: CASKGGGNGYTF.

This clone was counted once. The chain links TRBV28 to TRBJ1-1; 10 bases map to TRBD1. CDR3 length equals 14 residues. Trimming cost V 4 bases and J 12 bases; bases outside gene matches: 11. The V gene's germline CDR1 is MDHEN and CDR2 SYDVKM. The CDR3: CASSSRTGGRMTFF. The CDR3 nucleotides are TGTGCCAGCAGTTCCCGGACAGGGGGGAGAATGACTTTCTTT.

The chain uses TRBV5-1 and TRBJ2-2; 7 nucleotides align to TRBD2. The trim removed 6 bases at V and 1 base at J, leaving 12 bases unmatched. Per germline, CDR1 SGHRS and CDR2 YFSETQ. The CDR3 sequence is 17 residues long. CDR3 nucleotide sequence: TGCGCCAGCACCCAACTAGTAACGGGGGGGAACACCGGGGAGCTGTTTTTT. Translation: CASTQLVTGGNTGELFF.

The V gene is TRBV20-1, the J gene TRBJ2-1, with no clear D. The germline V and J ends were trimmed by 3 bases and 9 bases, with 18 bases remaining between them. The germline V gene encodes CDR1 DFQATT and CDR2 SNEGSKA (reference sequence). CDR3 length: 14 amino acids. The CDR3 DNA is TGCAGTGCTAGTGTGGCTAGAGTTGGCGGTGAGCAGTTCTTC. Amino acids: CSASVARVGGEQFF.

V gene TRBV19 combines with J gene TRBJ2-7; 11 positions match TRBD2. The CDR3 loop spans 16 amino acids. The ends lost 4 bases at V and 2 bases at J; junction bases unmatched: 7. CDR1 and CDR2 from the germline V gene are LNHDA and SQIVND (reference sequence). In DNA, the CDR3 is TGTGCCAGTAGTAGATCCGGGGGACTAGCGGCCTACGAGCAGTACTTC. This sequence encodes CASSRSGGLAAYEQYF.